The clone carrying this T cell receptor (beta chain) showed up just a few times. Its antigen remains unidentified. The V and J ends lost 3 bases and 5 bases, in that order; junction bases with no gene match: 4. Germline V lookup: CDR1 DFQATT, CDR2 SNEGSKA (reference sequence). The CDR3 loop spans 14 amino acids. This entry belongs to a study of neurological immune-mediated disorders. TCRdb analysed the 5' RACE reads with MiXCR anew, one entry per CDR3 protein. Found here are more than 55,000 distinct CDR3 sequences, around 24% of them singletons; the top ten hold 3.5% to 5.5%. The study, taken as a whole, reports: Patients with HTLV-1-associated myelopathy showed the most TCR clonal expansion. Those with multiple sclerosis showed the least, falling below healthy controls. The expanded clones of different subjects shared no CDR3 amino acid sequences (suggesting private repertoires in all groups).

Sample time point: technical triplicate 2. The unsorted libraries were prepared from 2 million PBMCs (stored at -80 C). Specimen: PBMCs. The TCR sequence derives from a man in his 60s with HTLV-1-associated myelopathy (HAM/TSP). The chain carries TRBV20-1 and TRBJ2-5; 12 bases agree with TRBD2. The CDR3 nucleotides are TGCAGTGCTAGTCTAGCGGGAGGGACGGAGACCCAGTACTTC. Encoded protein: CSASLAGGTETQYF.